These 2 T cell receptor beta chains came from one sample sequenced in a study of cytomegalovirus exposure and HLA in healthy donors. The PCR used 60 Vbeta and 13 Jbeta primers. Sequenced by immunoSEQ multiplex PCR; TCRdb stores in-frame clones only, minus some. The repertoire holds over 150,000 clones, with 75% as singletons. Material: PBMCs. Receptors were obtained from a male donor in good health and CMV-seronegative.

This clone was counted a few times. The rearrangement uses TRBV11-2 and TRBJ2-1, with TRBD2 identical over 11 bases. The CDR3 runs to 14 residues. Per the germline V gene, CDR1 is SGHAT and CDR2 is FQNNGV. V was pared by 6 bases and J by 7 bases, with 5 bases of the junction left unmatched. In DNA form, the CDR3 reads TGTGCCAGCAGAACGACTAGCGGGGAAAATGAGCAGTTCTTC. Its protein is CASRTTSGENEQFF.

The rearrangement joins TRBV2 to TRBJ1-1; 9 nucleotides match TRBD1. CDR1 and CDR2 from the germline V gene are SNHLY and FYNNEI. The CDR3 spans 14 residues. Losses at the gene ends were 7 bases for V and 5 bases for J; bases not matched to a gene: 8. CDR3: CASNKGQGETEAFF. The CDR3 coding sequence is TGTGCCAGCAATAAGGGACAGGGTGAGACTGAAGCTTTCTTT. Complete variable domain (other parts from reference TRBV2 and TRBJ1-1): EPEVTQTPSHQVTQMGQEVILRCVPISNHLYFYWYRQILGQKVEFLVSFYNNEISEKSEIFDDQFSVERPDGSNFTLKIRSTKLEDSAMYFCASNKGQGETEAFFGQGTRLTVV.